The next 11 T cell receptor beta chains were all read from a single sample in a study of cytomegalovirus exposure and HLA in healthy donors. PCR used 60 Vbeta primers and 13 Jbeta primers. Clones were read by immunoSEQ multiplex PCR, and TCRdb kept only the in-frame ones, dropping some. This table holds some 120,000 clones, 17% found once. The material sequenced was PBMCs. These TCRs come from a female donor in good health and CMV-seropositive.

The chain has TRBV5-1 and TRBJ2-2; TRBD1 might be the D (5 bases). This CDR3 comprises 15 residues. The V end was cut by 2 bases, the J end by 4 bases, with 12 bases between. Germline loops: CDR1 SGHRS, CDR2 YFSETQ. CDR3 DNA sequence: TGCGCCAGCAGCTTCCAAGGGGTGAGCACCGGGGAGCTGTTTTTT. Residues: CASSFQGVSTGELFF.

This clone turned up a few times. This sequence joins TRBV6-5 and TRBJ2-5; maybe TRBD2 (6 bases). Trimming cost V 2 bases and J 5 bases, with 9 bases left between them. Germline loops: CDR1 MNHEY, CDR2 SVGAGI. This CDR3 region has 13 residues. This CDR3 reads CASSYAGRETQYF. CDR3 nucleotide sequence: TGTGCCAGCAGTTACGCAGGGAGGGAGACCCAGTACTTC.

The CDR3 DNA reads as TGCGCCAGCAGCTTATTTGGACAGGGGGACGACTATGGCTACACCTTC. Its translation is CASSLFGQGDDYGYTF. This chain connects TRBV5-1 to TRBJ1-2; 10 bases agree with TRBD1. With V trimmed by 2 bases and J by 3 bases, 7 bases remained unmatched. Germline V gene lookup returns CDR1 SGHRS and CDR2 YFSETQ. CDR3 length: 16 amino acids.

V gene TRBV4-3 combines with J gene TRBJ2-4; 7 bases are a match to TRBD2. Germline lookup yields CDR1 LGHNA and CDR2 YSLEER. Losses at the gene ends were 1 base for V and 8 bases for J; bases not matched to a gene: 2. The CDR3 loop spans 13 amino acids. CDR3 coding DNA: TGCGCCAGCAGCCAAGTGGGAGGGGACATTCAGTACTTC. Translated: CASSQVGGDIQYF.

The chain employs TRBV28 and TRBJ2-7; tentatively, D is TRBD1 (5 bases). V was cut by 3 bases and J by 5 bases, with 11 bases left in between. Germline V gene data show CDR1 as MDHEN and CDR2 as SYDVKM. The CDR3 has 13 residues. CDR3 sequence: CASSFRVYNEQYF. The DNA of the CDR3 is TGTGCCAGCAGTTTCAGGGTCTACAACGAGCAGTACTTC.

The chain couples TRBV9 to TRBJ2-3, with a possible D match to TRBD2 (6 bases). Germline assignment: CDR1 SGDLS and CDR2 YYNGEE. There are 16 residues in the CDR3. V was cut by 4 bases and J by 0 bases, with 15 bases left in between. CDR3 DNA: TGTGCCAGCAGCCTTCTGGGCGGGGATAGCACAGATACGCAGTATTTT. Amino acid sequence: CASSLLGGDSTDTQYF.

This clone appeared a few times. The chain uses TRBV9 and TRBJ1-1; 11 positions agree with TRBD1. Germline CDR1 is SGDLS and CDR2 is YYNGEE. V shed 3 bases, J shed 3 bases, and the junction held 16 bases outside the gene matches. This CDR3 has 19 residues. The CDR3 nucleotides are TGTGCCAGCAGCGCGGGACAGGGGGGAAACTTGAACGGGGACACTGAAGCTTTCTTT. Its protein product is CASSAGQGGNLNGDTEAFF. Variable domain in full (rest from reference TRBV9 and TRBJ1-1): DSGVTQTPKHLITATGQRVTLRCSPRSGDLSVYWYQQSLDQGLQFLIQYYNGEERAKGNILERFSAQQFPDLHSELNLSSLELGDSALYFCASSAGQGGNLNGDTEAFFGQGTRLTVV.

This clone turned up a few times. The V gene is TRBV9, the J gene TRBJ2-1; 9 bases are shared with TRBD2. With 6 bases clipped from V and 8 bases from J, the junction kept 9 bases outside the gene matches. The CDR3 runs to 14 residues. Germline V gives CDR1 SGDLS, CDR2 YYNGEE. This chain's CDR3 is CASTSGTSSHEQFF. The CDR3 DNA sequence: TGTGCCAGCACCAGCGGGACTAGCTCACATGAGCAGTTCTTC.

The chain couples TRBV7-3 to TRBJ1-1, with TRBD1 as a possible D gene (5 bases). Trimming stripped 3 bases from V and 1 base from J, with 9 bases between. This CDR3 contains 14 residues. The V gene's germline CDR1 is SGHTA and CDR2 FQGTGA. In DNA form, the CDR3 reads TGTGCCAGCAGCTTGCGGGGGAGGAACACTGAAGCTTTCTTT. This translates into CASSLRGRNTEAFF.

This clone was detected a few times. The rearrangement joins TRBV19 to TRBJ1-6, with 8 bases that match TRBD1. The CDR3 is 15 residues long. V lost 5 bases to trimming and J lost 10 bases; unmatched junction nucleotides: 10. The germline V gene has CDR1 LNHDA and CDR2 SQIVND (reference sequence). The CDR3, as DNA: TGTGCCAGTAGTCCCCGCGGACAGGGCGGCTCACCCCTCCACTTT. Protein: CASSPRGQGGSPLHF.

About this clone itself: Other nucleotide sequences from this sample produce the same CDR3. The gene calls are TRBV6-5 and TRBJ1-3; D remains unclear. This CDR3 spans 12 amino acids. Trimming pared 7 bases from V and 0 bases from J, leaving 4 bases between. CDR1 MNHEY and CDR2 SVGAGI come from the germline V gene. CDR3 DNA sequence: TGTGCCAGCACGAGCTCTGGAAACACCATATATTTT. This encodes CASTSSGNTIYF.